This TCR beta chain was profiled in a study of CD8 T cells in ankylosing spondylitis. The sample holds a few counts of this clonotype. Its antigen is not known. Study results and caveats: Ankylosing spondylitis blood appeared to be characterized by a TCR beta motif of roughly eight highly homologous variants.

One entry per CDR3 protein results from TCRdb running MiXCR on the 5' RACE reads. The data show some 270,000 distinct CDR3 sequences, roughly 32% seen once. The germline V gene encodes CDR1 SGHKS and CDR2 YYEKEE (reference sequence). This CDR3 has 16 amino acids. The V end was cut by 0 bases, the J end by 2 bases, with 12 bases between. This sequence joins TRBV5-5 and TRBJ2-1, with a possible D match to TRBD1 (5 bases). The sequence was collected from a male donor with ankylosing spondylitis or in good health (not recorded which). The sequencing sample was made of blood, either unsorted or a sorted T cell fraction (not recorded which). The CDR3 DNA reads as TGTGCCAGCAGCTTGGTGGGGCCCGCCACCTACAATGAGCAGTTCTTC. Residues: CASSLVGPATYNEQFF.